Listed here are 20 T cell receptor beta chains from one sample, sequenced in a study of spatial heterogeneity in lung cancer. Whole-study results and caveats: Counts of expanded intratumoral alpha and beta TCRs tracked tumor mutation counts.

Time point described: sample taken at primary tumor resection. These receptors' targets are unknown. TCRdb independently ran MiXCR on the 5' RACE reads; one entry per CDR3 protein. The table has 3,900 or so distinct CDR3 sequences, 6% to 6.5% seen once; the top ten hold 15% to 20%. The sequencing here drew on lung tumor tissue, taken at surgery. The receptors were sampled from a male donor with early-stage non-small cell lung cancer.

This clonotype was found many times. DNA of the CDR3: TGTGCCAGCAGTCAGGGGGCGAGGGGCTACACCTTC. Residues: CASSQGARGYTF. The rearrangement links TRBV27 to TRBJ1-2, with TRBD1 matching over 8 bases. The V and J ends lost 5 bases and 8 bases, in that order; junction bases with no gene match: 4. Germline CDR1 is MNHEY and CDR2 is SMNVEV (reference sequence). This CDR3 is 12 amino acids long.

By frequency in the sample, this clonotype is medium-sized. The CDR3 reads CASSQTSGGTNEQFF. The CDR3 coding sequence is TGCGCCAGCAGCCAGACTAGCGGGGGAACTAATGAGCAGTTCTTC. The genes are TRBV5-1 and TRBJ2-1; TRBD2 matches 12 bases. Germline CDR1 SGHRS, CDR2 YFSETQ. The CDR3 sequence is 15 residues long. With V trimmed by 4 bases and J by 7 bases, 6 bases remained unmatched.

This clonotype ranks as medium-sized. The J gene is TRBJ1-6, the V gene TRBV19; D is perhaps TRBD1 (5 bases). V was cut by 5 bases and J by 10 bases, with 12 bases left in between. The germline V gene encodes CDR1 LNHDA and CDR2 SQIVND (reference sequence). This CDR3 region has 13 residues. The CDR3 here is CASSLGGLSPLHF. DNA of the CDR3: TGTGCCAGTAGTCTCGGGGGATTGTCACCCCTCCACTTT.

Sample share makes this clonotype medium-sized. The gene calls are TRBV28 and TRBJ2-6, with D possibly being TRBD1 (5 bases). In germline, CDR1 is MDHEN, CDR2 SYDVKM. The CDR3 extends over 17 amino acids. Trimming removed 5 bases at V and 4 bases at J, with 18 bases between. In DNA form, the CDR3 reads TGTGCCAGCAGTCCCTCCGGCAGGGCTTTAGGGGCCAACGTCCTGACTTTC. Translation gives CASSPSGRALGANVLTF.

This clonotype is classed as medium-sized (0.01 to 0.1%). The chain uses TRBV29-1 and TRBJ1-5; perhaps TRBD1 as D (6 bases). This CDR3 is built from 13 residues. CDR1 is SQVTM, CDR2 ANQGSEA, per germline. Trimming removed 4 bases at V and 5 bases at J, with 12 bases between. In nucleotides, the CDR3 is TGCAGCGTTGGGCTGGGGGGCGATCAGCCCCAGCATTTT. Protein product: CSVGLGGDQPQHF.

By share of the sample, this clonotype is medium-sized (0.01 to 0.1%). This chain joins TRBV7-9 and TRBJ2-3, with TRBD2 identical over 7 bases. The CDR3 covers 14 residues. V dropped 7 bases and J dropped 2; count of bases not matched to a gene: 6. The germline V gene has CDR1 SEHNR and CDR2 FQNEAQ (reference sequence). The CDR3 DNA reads TGTGCCAGCAACCCAGCGGGGAACACAGATACGCAGTATTTT. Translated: CASNPAGNTDTQYF.

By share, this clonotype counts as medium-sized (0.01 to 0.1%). CDR3 nucleotide sequence: TGTGCCACCAGCAGAGATCATAGGGACCAAGAGACCCAGTACTTC. It yields the protein CATSRDHRDQETQYF. The rearrangement joins TRBV15 to TRBJ2-5, with D uncertain. Germline loops: CDR1 LNHNV, CDR2 YYDKDF (reference sequence). Trimming removed 0 bases at V and 0 bases at J, with 8 bases between. This CDR3 has 15 amino acids.

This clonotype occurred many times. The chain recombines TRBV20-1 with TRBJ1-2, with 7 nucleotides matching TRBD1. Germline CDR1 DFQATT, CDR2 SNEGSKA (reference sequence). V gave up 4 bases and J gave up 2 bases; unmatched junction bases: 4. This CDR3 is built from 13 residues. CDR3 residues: CSAITGANYGYTF. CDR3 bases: TGCAGTGCTATAACAGGGGCCAACTATGGCTACACCTTC.

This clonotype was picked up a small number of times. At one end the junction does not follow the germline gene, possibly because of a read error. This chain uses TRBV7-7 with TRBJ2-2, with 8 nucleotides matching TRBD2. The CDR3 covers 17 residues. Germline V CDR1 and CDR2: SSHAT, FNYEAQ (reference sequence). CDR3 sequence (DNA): TGTGCTAGCAGCTCCCTCGGAGCGGGGGCCCTAACCGGGGAGCTGTTTTTT. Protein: CASSSLGAGALTGELFF.

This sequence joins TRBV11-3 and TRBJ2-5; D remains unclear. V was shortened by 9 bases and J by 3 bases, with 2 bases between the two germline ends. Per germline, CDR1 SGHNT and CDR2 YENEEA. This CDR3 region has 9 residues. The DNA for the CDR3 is TGTGCCAGAAAAGAGACCCAGTACTTC. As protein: CARKETQYF.

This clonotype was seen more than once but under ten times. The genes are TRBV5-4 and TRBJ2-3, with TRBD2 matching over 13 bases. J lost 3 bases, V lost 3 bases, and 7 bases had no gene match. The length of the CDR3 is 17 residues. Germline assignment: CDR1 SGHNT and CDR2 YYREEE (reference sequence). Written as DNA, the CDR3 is TGTGCCAGCAGCTCTTCGGGACTAGCGGGGAAGACAGATACGCAGTATTTT. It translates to CASSSSGLAGKTDTQYF.

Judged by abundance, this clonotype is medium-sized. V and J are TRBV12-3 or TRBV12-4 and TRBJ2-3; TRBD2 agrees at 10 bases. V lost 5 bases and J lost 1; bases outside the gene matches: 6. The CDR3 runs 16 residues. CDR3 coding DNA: TGTGCCAGCAGTCTCATTCTAGCGGGGGGCACAGATACGCAGTATTTT. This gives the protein CASSLILAGGTDTQYF.

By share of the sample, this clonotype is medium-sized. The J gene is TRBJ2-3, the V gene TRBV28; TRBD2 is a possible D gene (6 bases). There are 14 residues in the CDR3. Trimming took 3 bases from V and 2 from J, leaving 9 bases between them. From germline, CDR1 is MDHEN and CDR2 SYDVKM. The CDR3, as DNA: TGTGCCAGCAGTTTTGGCGGGATCACAGATACGCAGTATTTT. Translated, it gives CASSFGGITDTQYF.

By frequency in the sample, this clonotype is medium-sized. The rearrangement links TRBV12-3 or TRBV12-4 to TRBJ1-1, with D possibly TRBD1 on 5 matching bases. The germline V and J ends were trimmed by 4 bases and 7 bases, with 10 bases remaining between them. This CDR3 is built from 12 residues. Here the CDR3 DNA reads TGTGCCAGCAGTTGGGCTACAGGTGAAGCTTTCTTT. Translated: CASSWATGEAFF.

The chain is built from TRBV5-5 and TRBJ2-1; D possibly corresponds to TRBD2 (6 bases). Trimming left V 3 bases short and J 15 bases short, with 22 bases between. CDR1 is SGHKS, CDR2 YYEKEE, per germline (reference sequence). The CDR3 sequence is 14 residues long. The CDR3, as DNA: TGTGCCAGCAGCTCCCGCACTTCGGACCCCGGGGGGTTCTTC. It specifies CASSSRTSDPGGFF. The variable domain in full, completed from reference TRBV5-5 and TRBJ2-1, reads DAGVTQSPTHLIKTRGQQVTLRCSPISGHKSVSWYQQVLGQGPQFIFQYYEKEERGRGNFPDRFSARQFPNYSSELNVNALLLGDSALYLCASSSRTSDPGGFFGPGTRLTVL.

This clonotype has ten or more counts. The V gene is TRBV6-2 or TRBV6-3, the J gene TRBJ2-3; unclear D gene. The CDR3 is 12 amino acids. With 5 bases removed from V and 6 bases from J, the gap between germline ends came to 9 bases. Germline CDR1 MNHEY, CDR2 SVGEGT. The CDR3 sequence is CASSLHRDTQYF. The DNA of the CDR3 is TGTGCCAGCAGTCTCCATAGGGATACGCAGTATTTT.

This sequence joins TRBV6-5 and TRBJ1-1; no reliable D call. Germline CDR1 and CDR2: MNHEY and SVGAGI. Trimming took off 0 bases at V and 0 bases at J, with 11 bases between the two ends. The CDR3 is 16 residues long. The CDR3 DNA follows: TGTGCCAGCAGTTACTCCCGTATGGCTCTGAACACTGAAGCTTTCTTT. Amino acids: CASSYSRMALNTEAFF.

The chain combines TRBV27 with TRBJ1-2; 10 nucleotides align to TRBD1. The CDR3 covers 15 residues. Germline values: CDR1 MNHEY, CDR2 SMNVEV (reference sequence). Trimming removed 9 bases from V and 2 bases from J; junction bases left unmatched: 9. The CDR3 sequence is CASSRGGQGNYGYTF. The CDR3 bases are TGTGCCAGTTCCCGTGGGGGACAGGGGAACTATGGCTACACCTTC.

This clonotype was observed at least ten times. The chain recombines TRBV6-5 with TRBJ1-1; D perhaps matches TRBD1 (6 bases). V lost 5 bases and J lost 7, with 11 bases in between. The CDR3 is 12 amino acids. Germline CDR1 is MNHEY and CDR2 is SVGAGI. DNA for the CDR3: TGTGCCAGCAGTCCCGGGACACGTGAAGCTTTCTTT. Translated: CASSPGTREAFF.

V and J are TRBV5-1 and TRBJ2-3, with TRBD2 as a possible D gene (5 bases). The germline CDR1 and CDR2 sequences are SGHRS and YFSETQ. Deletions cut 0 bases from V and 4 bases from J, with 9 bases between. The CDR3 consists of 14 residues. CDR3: CASSLVRGSDTQYF. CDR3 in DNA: TGCGCCAGCAGCTTGGTACGGGGTTCAGATACGCAGTATTTT.